One sample yielded the 18 T cell receptor beta chains listed below, sequenced in a study of cytomegalovirus exposure and HLA in healthy donors (dated by TCRdb to the late 2010s). Receptor amplification or capture employed the immunoSEQ multiplex PCR assay. For the multiplex PCR, a mixture combining 60 forward primers for TCR Vbeta segments and 13 reverse primers for TCR Jbeta segments was used. TCRdb provides this immuneACCESS table in a form limited to in-frame rearrangements. Some clones are lacking; in checked studies, under half of them reflect an unresolved V gene, and why the rest are absent is not known. This sample holds approximately 220,000 clones; around 75% were observed only once. Jointly, the top ten make up under 2% of the sample. The sequenced sample was PBMCs. All receptors come from a woman between 25 and 40 years old in good health and CMV-seronegative.

The chain links TRBV5-4 to TRBJ1-4, with no clear D. The germline V gene encodes CDR1 SGHNT and CDR2 YYREEE (reference sequence). The ends were cut back, 0 bases at V and 7 bases at J, with 10 bases in the middle. The length of the CDR3 is 14 residues. This CDR3 reads CASSLAGGGEKLFF. The CDR3, as DNA: TGTGCCAGCAGCTTGGCGGGAGGCGGTGAAAAACTGTTTTTT.

Concerning this clone: In the same sample, other DNA sequences code for this CDR3. The J gene is TRBJ2-4, the V gene TRBV7-9; perhaps TRBD2 as D (6 bases). CDR1 and CDR2 from the germline V gene are SEHNR and FQNEAQ (reference sequence). The CDR3 runs 16 residues. Trimming stripped 6 bases from V and 1 base from J, with 16 bases between. CDR3 sequence reads: CASSTVEGTAKNIQYF. In nucleotides, the CDR3 is TGTGCCAGCAGTACGGTGGAGGGCACTGCCAAAAACATTCAGTACTTC. Full variable domain (missing parts from reference TRBV7-9 and TRBJ2-4): DTGVSQNPRHKITKRGQNVTFRCDPISEHNRLYWYRQTLGQGPEFLTYFQNEAQLEKSRLLSDRFSAERPKGSFSTLEIQRTEQGDSAMYLCASSTVEGTAKNIQYFGAGTRLSVL.

This clone was found once. The rearrangement uses TRBV6-5 and TRBJ1-1; no reliable D call. Trimming left V 5 bases short and J 1 base short, with 8 bases between. CDR3 length: 13 residues. The germline CDR1 and CDR2 sequences are MNHEY and SVGAGI. The CDR3 loop reads CASSRETNTEAFF. The CDR3 nucleotides are TGTGCCAGCAGTCGAGAAACGAACACTGAAGCTTTCTTT.

This clone was picked up one time. The J gene is TRBJ1-4, the V gene TRBV4-1; D remains ambiguous. V was clipped by 3 bases and J by 5 bases, with 13 bases between them. Germline CDR1 reads MGHRA; CDR2 reads YSYEKL. The CDR3 is 15 residues long. The CDR3, as DNA: TGCGCCAGCAGCCACCTGCGAGGGTCAAATGAAAAACTGTTTTTT. This translates into CASSHLRGSNEKLFF.

The CDR3 region has the DNA TGTGCCTGGCGACAGGGGGACACTGAAGCTTTCTTT. It specifies CAWRQGDTEAFF. The chain couples TRBV30 to TRBJ1-1; TRBD1 matches at 9 bases. The V and J ends lost 5 bases and 3 bases, in that order; junction bases with no gene match: 1. The CDR3 contains 12 residues. The germline gives CDR1 GTSNPN, CDR2 SVGIG (reference sequence).

The rearrangement joins TRBV2 to TRBJ2-1, with TRBD2 matching over 7 bases. CDR1 is SNHLY and CDR2 is FYNNEI in the germline V gene. J lost 0 bases, V lost 7 bases, and 3 bases had no gene match. The CDR3 is 14 residues long. CDR3 sequence: CASIGGSSYNEQFF. As DNA, the CDR3 is TGTGCCAGCATTGGCGGGAGCTCCTACAATGAGCAGTTCTTC.

Of note for this clone: Relative to the germline gene, one junction end is altered; a read error may explain this. The genes are TRBV7-9 and TRBJ2-3; no clear D. Germline CDR1 and CDR2: SEHNR and FQNEAQ (reference sequence). The length of the CDR3 is 10 residues. The CDR3 is CSSSLDTQYF. The DNA for the CDR3 is TGTTCCAGCAGTCTAGATACGCAGTATTTT.

The chain couples TRBV10-3 to TRBJ1-1, with a weak D call TRBD1 (5 bases). This CDR3 has 13 amino acids. The V end lost 6 bases, the J end lost 5 bases, and 13 bases lay between the germline ends. The germline V gene has CDR1 ENHRY and CDR2 SYGVKD. CDR3 coding DNA: TGTGCCATCAGGGCGCCCAAGGGGACTGAAGCTTTCTTT. Translation: CAIRAPKGTEAFF.

The V and J genes are TRBV7-2 and TRBJ2-5, with D possibly TRBD2 on 6 matching bases. Trimming removed 6 bases from V and 3 bases from J, with 17 bases in between. Germline V gene data show CDR1 as SGHTA and CDR2 as FQGNSA. This CDR3 spans 15 amino acids. The CDR3 loop is CASRRDRSLKETQYF. Written as DNA, the CDR3 is TGTGCCAGCAGGCGGGACCGAAGTCTTAAAGAGACCCAGTACTTC.

CDR3 sequence: CASSVGTASYNEKLFF. In DNA form, the CDR3 reads TGTGCCAGCAGCGTAGGGACAGCTAGTTATAATGAAAAACTGTTTTTT. The chain links TRBV9 to TRBJ1-4, with a tentative D call TRBD1 (6 bases). Trimming cost V 0 bases and J 4 bases, with 13 bases left between them. Germline V CDR1 and CDR2: SGDLS, YYNGEE. The CDR3 spans 16 residues.

The chain has TRBV5-4 and TRBJ2-2, with D possibly matching TRBD1 (6 bases). The CDR3 spans 14 residues. CDR1 is SGHNT and CDR2 is YYREEE in the germline V gene (reference sequence). V gave up 4 bases and J gave up 6 bases, with 13 bases separating them. This CDR3 is CASSPRGYAGELFF. The CDR3 nucleotides are TGTGCCAGCAGCCCCAGGGGTTATGCCGGGGAGCTGTTTTTT.

The chain joins TRBV19 to TRBJ2-1, with D possibly matching TRBD2 (6 bases). Germline CDR1 is LNHDA and CDR2 is SQIVND (reference sequence). The CDR3 spans 11 residues. V lost 9 bases, J lost 8 bases, and 11 bases lay in between. For the CDR3, the DNA is TGTGCCAGCGGGAGAGGGGATGAGCAGTTCTTC. It translates to CASGRGDEQFF. Filled out from reference TRBV19 and TRBJ2-1, the complete variable domain reads DGGITQSPKYLFRKEGQNVTLSCEQNLNHDAMYWYRQDPGQGLRLIYYSQIVNDFQKGDIAEGYSVSREKKESFPLTVTSAQKNPTAFYLCASGRGDEQFFGPGTRLTVL.

The sample holds a few counts of this clone. The chain carries TRBV6-4 and TRBJ1-1; D is perhaps TRBD1 (5 bases). V lost 5 bases and J 5 bases, leaving 12 bases between the germline ends. CDR3 size: 13 residues. Per germline, CDR1 MRHNA and CDR2 SNTAGT. The CDR3 nucleotides read TGTGCCAGCAGTAGCCAGGGAGGTACTGAAGCTTTCTTT. Translation: CASSSQGGTEAFF.

This chain links TRBV9 with TRBJ2-1; 7 bases align to TRBD2. J was trimmed by 1 base and V by 0 bases; bases with no gene match: 13. The CDR3 covers 19 residues. Germline V gene lookup returns CDR1 SGDLS and CDR2 YYNGEE. In DNA form, the CDR3 reads TGTGCCAGCAGCGTAGCCCCTACCCAAGGACTAGTTTCCTACAATGAGCAGTTCTTC. This sequence encodes CASSVAPTQGLVSYNEQFF.

Details on this clone: The junction differs from germline at one of its ends, possibly a read error. The chain employs TRBV15 and TRBJ1-2; D gene ambiguous. The CDR3 extends over 15 amino acids. The V gene's germline CDR1 is LNHNV and CDR2 YYDKDF (reference sequence). Here the CDR3 DNA reads TGTGCCACCAGCAGAGAGAGCGGACCTAACTATGACTACACCTTC. Translated: CATSRESGPNYDYTF.

This clone was found a few times. The V gene is TRBV5-4, the J gene TRBJ1-2, with 11 bases that match TRBD1. Trimming took 4 bases from V and 8 from J; bases not matched to a gene: 4. Per germline, CDR1 SGHNT and CDR2 YYREEE (reference sequence). The length of the CDR3 is 13 residues. DNA for the CDR3: TGTGCCAGCAGCCCGGACAGGGGGCGCGGCTACACCTTC. This gives the protein CASSPDRGRGYTF.

As DNA, the CDR3 is TGTGCCAGCCGAATGGGGGCGGGGGGTAACACCGGGGAGCTGTTTTTT. It translates to CASRMGAGGNTGELFF. V gene TRBV11-3 combines with J gene TRBJ2-2; 8 bases are a match to TRBD2. This CDR3 contains 16 residues. Germline assignment: CDR1 SGHNT and CDR2 YENEEA. The V and J ends lost 8 bases and 2 bases, in that order; junction bases with no gene match: 10.

This sequence joins TRBV4-1 and TRBJ2-5, with 11 positions matching TRBD1. The CDR3 consists of 16 residues. Germline V gene sequence: CDR1 MGHRA, CDR2 YSYEKL. V lost 4 bases and J lost 5; bases outside the gene matches: 9. The DNA for the CDR3 is TGCGCCAGCAGCCCCCGGGACAGGGGGATCCAGGAGACCCAGTACTTC. Its translation is CASSPRDRGIQETQYF.